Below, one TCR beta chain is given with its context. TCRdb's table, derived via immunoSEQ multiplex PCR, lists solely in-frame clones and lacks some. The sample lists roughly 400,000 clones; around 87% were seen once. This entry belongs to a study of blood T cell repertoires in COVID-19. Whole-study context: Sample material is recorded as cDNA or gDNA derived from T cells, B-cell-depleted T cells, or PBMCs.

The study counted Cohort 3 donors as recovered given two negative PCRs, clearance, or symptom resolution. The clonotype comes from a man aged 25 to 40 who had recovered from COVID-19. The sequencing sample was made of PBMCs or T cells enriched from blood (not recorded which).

The chain's CDR3 is CASSTGSAQYF. In DNA, the CDR3 is TGTGCCAGCAGTACCGGGTCAGCCCAGTACTTC. The chain couples TRBV2 to TRBJ2-5; D is unresolved. There are 11 residues in the CDR3. Germline V gene lookup returns CDR1 SNHLY and CDR2 FYNNEI. V was pared by 5 bases and J by 9 bases, with 10 bases between. The whole variable domain, filled in from reference TRBV2 and TRBJ2-5, reads EPEVTQTPSHQVTQMGQEVILRCVPISNHLYFYWYRQILGQKVEFLVSFYNNEISEKSEIFDDQFSVERPDGSNFTLKIRSTKLEDSAMYFCASSTGSAQYFGPGTRLLVL.